One and the same sample provided the 5 T cell receptor beta chains below, sequenced in a study of T cells after yellow fever vaccination (dated by TCRdb to about 2019). Read against the paper, the sample's treatment or condition label means: live attenuated yellow fever vaccine strain. The library relied on 5' RACE. Sequencing took place on an Illumina HiSeq 2500. The public reads were quality trimmed at Q25 with fastp and then assembled into clones with MiXCR by TCRdb, keeping productive beta chains. Rows with a matching CDR3 protein are joined into one entry that keeps the most common DNA and genes. The sample table shows around 310,000 distinct CDR3 sequences, and roughly 8.7% are seen once. About 20% of the sample is held by the ten biggest clonotypes. The input for sequencing was PBMCs, taken on the day of the first yellow fever vaccination. These receptors were taken from a man in his late teens or twenties who received the YFV17D yellow fever vaccine.

V and J are TRBV20-1 and TRBJ2-5, with TRBD1 matching over 7 bases. Per the germline V gene, CDR1 is DFQATT and CDR2 is SNEGSKA (reference sequence). Germline trimming cut 4 bases from V and 4 bases from J; bases unmatched to any gene: 6. The CDR3 runs to 13 residues. The CDR3 loop is CSAKNWDRETQYF. The CDR3, as DNA: TGCAGTGCTAAAAACTGGGACAGAGAGACCCAGTACTTC.

The genes are TRBV6-2 or TRBV6-3 and TRBJ2-7, with no clear D. Trimming pared 0 bases from V and 9 bases from J, leaving 12 bases between. Germline assignment: CDR1 MNHEY and CDR2 SVGEGT. The CDR3 has 13 amino acids. The CDR3 sequence is CASSYSGLPGQYV. DNA of the CDR3: TGTGCCAGCAGTTACTCAGGTCTCCCGGGGCAGTACGTC.

This clonotype was detected a few times. The chain joins TRBV24-1 to TRBJ2-3; the match to TRBD1 covers 8 bases. The CDR3 loop spans 14 amino acids. V dropped 4 bases and J dropped 4; count of bases not matched to a gene: 3. Per germline, CDR1 KGHDR and CDR2 SFDVKD. The DNA for the CDR3 is TGTGCCACCAGTGAAGCAGGGGGCGCAGATACGCAGTATTTT. Amino acids: CATSEAGGADTQYF.

The chain carries TRBV25-1 and TRBJ2-6, with D perhaps TRBD1 (6 bases). The CDR3 has 15 amino acids. Looked up from germline, CDR1 is MGHDK and CDR2 is SYGVNS. Trimming stripped 2 bases from V and 2 bases from J, with 7 bases between. CDR3 DNA: TGTGCCAGCAGTGAAGGGGGCGCTGGGGCCAACGTCCTGACTTTC. It specifies CASSEGGAGANVLTF.

This clonotype was detected only a few times. The chain combines TRBV7-2 with TRBJ1-1; D is ambiguous. The CDR3 covers 11 residues. Germline-derived CDR1 and CDR2 are SGHTA and FQGNSA. V lost 3 bases and J 11 bases, leaving 10 bases between the germline ends. CDR3 sequence reads: CASSFQREAFF. The CDR3 nucleotides are TGTGCCAGCAGCTTTCAGAGGGAGGCTTTCTTT.